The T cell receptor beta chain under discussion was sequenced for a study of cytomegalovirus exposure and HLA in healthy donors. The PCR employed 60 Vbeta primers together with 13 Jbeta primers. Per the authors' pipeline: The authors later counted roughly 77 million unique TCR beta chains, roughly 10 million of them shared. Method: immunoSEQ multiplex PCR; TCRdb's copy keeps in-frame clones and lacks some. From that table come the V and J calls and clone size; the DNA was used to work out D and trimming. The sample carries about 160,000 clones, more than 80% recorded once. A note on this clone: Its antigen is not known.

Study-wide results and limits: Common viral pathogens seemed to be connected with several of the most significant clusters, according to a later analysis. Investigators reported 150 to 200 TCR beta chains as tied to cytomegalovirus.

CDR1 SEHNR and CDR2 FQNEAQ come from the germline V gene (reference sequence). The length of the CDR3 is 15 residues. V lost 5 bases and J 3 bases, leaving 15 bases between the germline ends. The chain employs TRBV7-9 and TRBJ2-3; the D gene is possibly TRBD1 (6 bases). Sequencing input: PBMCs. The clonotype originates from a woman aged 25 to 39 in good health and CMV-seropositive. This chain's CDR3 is CASSTFTGITDTQYF. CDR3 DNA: TGTGCCAGCAGCACGTTTACAGGGATTACAGATACGCAGTATTTT.